This T cell receptor beta chain is drawn from a study of blood T cell repertoires in COVID-19. The overall study: PBMCs, B-cell-depleted T cells, or T cells provided the cDNA or gDNA that made up the material.

This clone was recorded only once. Assay: immunoSEQ multiplex PCR; the TCRdb copy retains only in-frame clones and omits some. The sample records 150,000 or so clones, 85% to 90% being singletons. The length of the CDR3 is 16 residues. Germline CDR1 reads SGHRS; CDR2 reads YFSETQ. V was clipped by 4 bases and J by 4 bases; unmatched bases: 10. The sequence was collected from a man aged 55 to 70 with COVID-19, enrolled during active disease. The sequencing sample was made of peripheral blood. The chain links TRBV5-1 to TRBJ2-3; 9 bases match TRBD2. CDR3 in amino acids: CASSPIAGVNADTQYF. The CDR3 bases are TGCGCCAGCAGCCCCATAGCGGGGGTAAATGCAGATACGCAGTATTTT.